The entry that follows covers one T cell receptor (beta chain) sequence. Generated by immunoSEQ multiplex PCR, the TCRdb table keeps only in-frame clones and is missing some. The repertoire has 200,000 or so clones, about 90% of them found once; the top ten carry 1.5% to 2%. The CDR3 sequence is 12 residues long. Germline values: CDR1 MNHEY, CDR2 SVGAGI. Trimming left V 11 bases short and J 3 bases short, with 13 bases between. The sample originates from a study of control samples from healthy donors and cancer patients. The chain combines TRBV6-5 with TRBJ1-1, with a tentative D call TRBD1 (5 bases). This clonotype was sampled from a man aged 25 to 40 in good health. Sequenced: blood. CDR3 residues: CAAYTGHTEAFF. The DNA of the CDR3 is TGTGCCGCCTACACAGGTCACACTGAAGCTTTCTTT.